A selection of T cell receptor beta chains follows, all from one sample in a study of human T cells and chemical hapten exposure. TCRdb analysed the 5' RACE reads with MiXCR anew, one entry per CDR3 protein. The profile covers around 80,000 distinct CDR3 sequences, with around a sixth appearing a single time and 6.8% taken by the ten largest. Source of these receptors: a female donor in good health. The CDR3 runs from the conserved cysteine through the conserved F or W. The D gene is left open where the match is weak. Clone size is given for some rows only: seen once, a few or many times, or a class if the clone is expanded.

D gene	J gene	V gene	clone size	CDR3 length	CDR3 DNA	CDR3 protein
NA	TRBJ1-1	TRBV4-1	few	14	TGCGCCAGCAGCCAACCCACCAGGAACACTGAAGCTTTCTTT	CASSQPTRNTEAFF
TRBD1	TRBJ2-1	TRBV29-1	NA	14	TGCAGCGGTGTCGGAGGACAGGGGAGCAATGAGCAGTTCTTC	CSGVGGQGSNEQFF
TRBD1	TRBJ1-4	TRBV12-5	NA	16	TGTGCTAGTGGTTTGGCCCCGGACAGGCCTAATGAAAAACTGTTTTTT	CASGLAPDRPNEKLFF
NA	TRBJ1-5	TRBV19	many	13	TGTGCCAGTAGTATAAGCGCAAATCAGCCCCAGCATTTT	CASSISANQPQHF
NA	TRBJ1-5	TRBV12-3/TRBV12-4	few	14	TGTGCCAGCAGTTTAAGTCAGAACAATCAGCCCCAGCATTTT	CASSLSQNNQPQHF
TRBD2	TRBJ2-1	TRBV7-9	NA	19	TGTGCCAGCAGCTTAGGGACTAGCGGGAGGGCAATTTCATCCAATGAGCAGTTCTTC	CASSLGTSGRAISSNEQFF
TRBD1	TRBJ2-2	TRBV7-9	few	16	TGTGCCAGCAGCCTAAGACAGGGACGCGCCACCGGGGAGCTGTTTTTT	CASSLRQGRATGELFF
TRBD1	TRBJ1-6	TRBV11-2	few	15	TGTGCCAGCAGCTTAGTGGAGGGGGCGCGAGTACCCCTCCACTTT	CASSLVEGARVPLHF
TRBD2	TRBJ2-1	TRBV7-2	NA	17	TGTGCCAGCAGCCCACTCCGAGGGGCGCTAGCGGGAGGGAAGCAGTTCTTC	CASSPLRGALAGGKQFF
TRBD2	TRBJ2-3	TRBV18	NA	16	TGTGCCAGCTCACCACCTCAGCGGGGTAGGGCAGATACGCAGTATTTT	CASSPPQRGRADTQYF
TRBD1	TRBJ2-6	TRBV4-2	few	20	TGTGCCAGCAGCCAAGATGGCAGGAACAGGGGTCCCTCTGGGGCCAACGTCCTGACTTTC	CASSQDGRNRGPSGANVLTF
NA	TRBJ1-5	TRBV6-1	NA	12	TGTGCCAGCAGAACTCCCACCGGGCCCCAGCATTTT	CASRTPTGPQHF
NA	TRBJ2-7	TRBV20-1	many	15	TGCAGTGCTAGAGATAGGGTAGACCCTTCCTACGAGCAGTACTTC	CSARDRVDPSYEQYF
NA	TRBJ1-5	TRBV7-9	NA	12	TGTGCCAGCAGCTCCTTCGATCAGCCCCAGCATTTT	CASSSFDQPQHF
TRBD2	TRBJ2-3	TRBV12-3/TRBV12-4	NA	16	TGTGCCAGCAGTGGGCGAGCGGGAGGGCCGTGGGGTACGCAGTATTTT	CASSGRAGGPWGTQYF
NA	TRBJ2-7	TRBV12-3/TRBV12-4	few	15	TGTGCCAGCAGTCCCTCCGGGACCGGACCTTACGAGCAGTACTTC	CASSPSGTGPYEQYF
TRBD1	TRBJ1-1	TRBV30	few	13	TGTGCCTGGAGGGGACAGCCTAACACTGAAGCTTTCTTT	CAWRGQPNTEAFF
TRBD1	TRBJ2-3	TRBV5-1	few	16	TGCGCCAGCAGCTTTGGTGACAGGGGGCGCGGAGATACGCAGTATTTT	CASSFGDRGRGDTQYF
NA	TRBJ1-6	TRBV15	few	15	TGTGCCACCACCCCGGAGAGGGGAATTAATTCACCCCTCCACTTT	CATTPERGINSPLHF
TRBD2	TRBJ2-1	TRBV4-1	NA	17	TGCGCCAGAAACAGGAAACTAGCGGGAAGCTCCTACAATGAGCAGTTCTTC	CARNRKLAGSSYNEQFF
NA	TRBJ1-2	TRBV20-1	NA	15	TGCAGTGCTAGAGATAGGATAGGAGTGAGCTATGGCTACACCTTC	CSARDRIGVSYGYTF
TRBD1	TRBJ1-1	TRBV29-1	few	14	TGCAGCGTTGGGACAGGGTCCCTTCCCACTGAAGCTTTCTTT	CSVGTGSLPTEAFF
TRBD2	TRBJ2-4	TRBV28	NA	15	TGTGCCAGCGGGGGAGAGGGGACTAGTGGAGACATTCAGTACTTC	CASGGEGTSGDIQYF
NA	TRBJ2-5	TRBV14	few	13	TGTGCCAGCAGCCACCAAAACCAAGAGACCCAGTACTTC	CASSHQNQETQYF
NA	TRBJ1-1	TRBV5-4	NA	12	TGTGCCAGCAGCCGCGGACTGGTTGAAGCTTTCTTT	CASSRGLVEAFF
NA	TRBJ2-3	TRBV5-4	few	15	TGTGCCAGCAGCTTGACCTACTCCACCACAGATACGCAGTATTTT	CASSLTYSTTDTQYF
TRBD1	TRBJ2-1	TRBV29-1	few	12	TGCAGCGTGGACAGGGGAGGAGGTGAGCAGTTCTTC	CSVDRGGGEQFF
NA	TRBJ1-3	TRBV25-1	few	14	TGTGCCAGCAGTGACAGTTACTCTGGAAACACCATATATTTT	CASSDSYSGNTIYF
NA	TRBJ1-2	TRBV2	few	15	TGTGCCAGCAGTGCCGTTCACAGGGTAGCGGATGGCTACACCTTC	CASSAVHRVADGYTF
TRBD1	TRBJ2-3	TRBV5-4	NA	15	TGTGCCAGCAGCTTGGCCCCAGGGGGCTCAGATACGCAGTATTTT	CASSLAPGGSDTQYF
TRBD2	TRBJ2-1	TRBV5-4	few	15	TGTGCCAGCAGCTCGAGGACTAGCGGAGGCAATGAGCAGTTCTTC	CASSSRTSGGNEQFF
TRBD1	TRBJ1-4	TRBV20-1	NA	14	TGCAGTGCTTTCTCCAGGGGGAGGAGTGAAAAACTGTTTTTT	CSAFSRGRSEKLFF
NA	TRBJ2-2	TRBV10-3	many	13	TGTGCCATAACAGGGCTTCAGGGCGGGGAGCTGTTTTTT	CAITGLQGGELFF